This TCR beta chain was recovered during a study of control samples from healthy donors and cancer patients. Method: immunoSEQ multiplex PCR; TCRdb's copy keeps in-frame clones and lacks some. The data contain about 82,000 clones, about 94% of them seen just once; the ten biggest clones take up roughly 5%. Germline V gene data show CDR1 as SGHRS and CDR2 as YFSETQ. The CDR3 consists of 17 residues. V lost 0 bases to trimming and J lost 8 bases, with 18 bases between them. The TCR sequence derives from a woman between 18 and 29 years old in good health. The sequenced sample was blood. This sequence joins TRBV5-1 and TRBJ1-6; D might be TRBD1 (6 bases). The CDR3 spells CASSLVPVQGKDSPLHF. DNA for the CDR3: TGCGCCAGCAGCTTGGTCCCCGTACAGGGAAAGGATTCACCCCTCCACTTT.